The 25 T cell receptor beta chains presented below share a single source sample, sequenced in a study of blood T cell repertoires in COVID-19. Profiling relied on immunoSEQ multiplex PCR, and the TCRdb table lists in-frame clones only, not all of them. The repertoire includes approximately 100,000 clones, about 87% of them detected once, and 4% to 5% sits in the top ten. The specimen sequenced was peripheral blood. The receptors come from a human donor with COVID-19, enrolled during active disease. The donor label of this sample is uncertain.

The rearrangement uses TRBV30 and TRBJ2-5, with 10 bases that match TRBD1. V was clipped by 1 base and J by 4 bases; unmatched bases: 3. Germline V lookup: CDR1 GTSNPN, CDR2 SVGIG (reference sequence). CDR3 size: 14 residues. The CDR3 region is CAWSGDRGRETQYF. The CDR3 DNA is TGTGCCTGGAGTGGCGACAGGGGGCGAGAGACCCAGTACTTC.

This chain connects TRBV5-1 to TRBJ2-5; tentative D call: TRBD2 (6 bases). The CDR3 has 13 residues. Per the germline V gene, CDR1 is SGHRS and CDR2 is YFSETQ. Trimming cost V 4 bases and J 5 bases, with 12 bases left between them. This CDR3 is CASSGRSPETQYF. The DNA for the CDR3 is TGCGCCAGCAGCGGGAGGTCGCCGGAGACCCAGTACTTC.

The CDR3 DNA sequence: TGTGCCAGCAGTTACGGGGGGGCTAACCCCCAATCACCCCTCCACTTT. This gives the protein CASSYGGANPQSPLHF. This chain uses TRBV6-5 with TRBJ1-6; TRBD1 might be the D (6 bases). The CDR3 has 16 amino acids. V lost 2 bases and J 10 bases, leaving 18 bases between the germline ends. Germline V lookup: CDR1 MNHEY, CDR2 SVGAGI.

J is TRBJ1-2 and V is TRBV9, with TRBD1 matching over 7 bases. Germline CDR1 and CDR2: SGDLS and YYNGEE. The length of the CDR3 is 13 residues. V shed 9 bases, J shed 4 bases, and the junction held 9 bases outside the gene matches. CDR3 sequence (DNA): TGTGCCACCGGGGACAGTCCTCTCTATGGCTACACCTTC. Translating gives CATGDSPLYGYTF.

This clone was detected only once. The chain employs TRBV5-1 and TRBJ1-1; tentative D call: TRBD1 (6 bases). CDR3 length: 14 residues. V was pared by 5 bases and J by 1 base, with 12 bases between. Germline V gives CDR1 SGHRS, CDR2 YFSETQ. The CDR3 DNA reads TGCGCCAGCAGAGTAACACAGGGGAACACTGAAGCTTTCTTT. Protein: CASRVTQGNTEAFF.

The genes are TRBV19 and TRBJ1-2; 7 positions match TRBD1. V shed 2 bases, J shed 4 bases, and the junction held 10 bases outside the gene matches. CDR1 and CDR2 (germline): LNHDA, SQIVND (reference sequence). This CDR3 has 16 amino acids. CDR3 nucleotide sequence: TGTGCCAGTAGTATAAGAGGCACAGGGGAAGGCTATGGCTACACCTTC. Protein: CASSIRGTGEGYGYTF.

This chain uses TRBV7-2 with TRBJ1-1, with D possibly being TRBD1 (6 bases). Trimming left V 1 base short and J 2 bases short, with 14 bases between. From germline, CDR1 is SGHTA and CDR2 FQGNSA. The CDR3 length is 16 residues. CDR3 bases: TGTGCCAGCAGCTTAGGGGGCGGGGGCCGCAACACTGAAGCTTTCTTT. Translated: CASSLGGGGRNTEAFF.

The chain has TRBV6-1 and TRBJ2-1, with a possible D match to TRBD1 (5 bases). Germline V gene lookup returns CDR1 MNHNS and CDR2 SASEGT. V shed 3 bases and J shed 3 bases, with 12 bases lying between them. There are 15 residues in the CDR3. CDR3 coding DNA: TGTGCCAGCAGTGAGCTGGGGCCCATCTACAATGAGCAGTTCTTC. Its protein is CASSELGPIYNEQFF.

The rearrangement joins TRBV7-9 to TRBJ1-4; 7 nucleotides line up with TRBD1. The CDR3 has 13 residues. With V trimmed by 6 bases and J by 6 bases, 4 bases remained unmatched. CDR1 is SEHNR, CDR2 FQNEAQ, per germline (reference sequence). CDR3 sequence reads: CASRLTGDEKLFF. Written as DNA, the CDR3 is TGTGCCAGCAGACTCACAGGGGATGAAAAACTGTTTTTT.

The chain joins TRBV19 to TRBJ1-5; 8 nucleotides align to TRBD1. This CDR3 is 13 amino acids long. V lost 6 bases and J lost 6; bases outside the gene matches: 4. Germline lookup yields CDR1 LNHDA and CDR2 SQIVND (reference sequence). CDR3 protein: CASSQGAVQPQHF. The DNA of the CDR3 is TGTGCCAGTAGCCAGGGGGCTGTTCAGCCCCAGCATTTT.

V usage is TRBV15 and J usage is TRBJ1-1; D unclear. Germline CDR1 is LNHNV and CDR2 is YYDKDF (reference sequence). This CDR3 has 13 amino acids. The ends were cut back, 4 bases at V and 1 base at J, with 7 bases in the middle. The CDR3 spells CATSNRPNTEAFF. As DNA, the CDR3 is TGTGCCACCAGCAACAGACCGAACACTGAAGCTTTCTTT. Full variable domain (rest looked up from reference TRBV15 and TRBJ1-1): DAMVIQNPRYQVTQFGKPVTLSCSQTLNHNVMYWYQQKSSQAPKLLFHYYDKDFNNEADTPDNFQSRRPNTSFCFLDIRSPGLGDTAMYLCATSNRPNTEAFFGQGTRLTVV.

This clone was seen only once. The genes are TRBV11-1 and TRBJ2-1; 7 bases fit TRBD1. The CDR3 is 16 residues long. Trimming at V came to 1 base and at J to 3 bases, leaving 6 bases not matched to a gene. The V gene's germline CDR1 is SGHAT and CDR2 FQDESV (reference sequence). DNA of the CDR3: TGTGCCAGCAGCTTAGACAGGGGCAGTGGCTACAATGAGCAGTTCTTC. As protein: CASSLDRGSGYNEQFF.

This sequence joins TRBV19 and TRBJ1-3; D gene ambiguous. The ends were cut back, 1 base at V and 2 bases at J, with 9 bases in the middle. CDR3 length: 15 residues. Germline V gene sequence: CDR1 LNHDA, CDR2 SQIVND (reference sequence). CDR3 nucleotides: TGTGCCAGTAGTATAGGAGACAAGACTGGAAACACCATATATTTT. Translation: CASSIGDKTGNTIYF.

J is TRBJ2-2 and V is TRBV19, with TRBD1 matching 8 bases. CDR1 and CDR2 from the germline V gene are LNHDA and SQIVND (reference sequence). The J segment lost 3 bases and the V segment lost 7 bases, leaving 4 bases of the junction unmatched. This CDR3 is 14 amino acids long. The CDR3 loop reads CASTQTGDTGELFF. The CDR3 DNA sequence: TGTGCCAGTACCCAGACAGGGGACACCGGGGAGCTGTTTTTT.

This chain uses TRBV6-4 with TRBJ2-1; 12 nucleotides align to TRBD2. With 3 bases clipped from V and 6 bases from J, the junction kept 6 bases outside the gene matches. This CDR3 has 16 amino acids. The germline V gene has CDR1 MRHNA and CDR2 SNTAGT. CDR3 region: CASSDLAGGRINEQFF. The CDR3, as DNA: TGTGCCAGCAGTGATCTAGCGGGAGGGCGCATCAATGAGCAGTTCTTC.

The chain combines TRBV5-1 with TRBJ1-1; D is possibly TRBD1 (6 bases). Between the trimmed V and J ends, which lost 0 bases and 11 bases, there was a span of 11 bases. Germline assignment: CDR1 SGHRS and CDR2 YFSETQ. The CDR3 consists of 12 residues. CDR3 coding DNA: TGCGCCAGCAGCTTGGCGCCAGGGGAGGCTTTCTTT. Protein sequence: CASSLAPGEAFF.

The rearrangement links TRBV4-2 to TRBJ2-7; D is possibly TRBD1 (6 bases). Germline CDR1 LGHNA, CDR2 YNFKEQ. Trimming removed 3 bases from V and 5 bases from J, with 17 bases in between. This CDR3 has 15 amino acids. CDR3 nucleotide sequence: TGTGCCAGCAGCCAGGCCGGGACACCGGAGAACGAGCAGTACTTC. Translation: CASSQAGTPENEQYF.

The chain uses TRBV28 and TRBJ2-7, with D hard to call. V shed 4 bases and J shed 1 base, with 5 bases lying between them. The CDR3 covers 12 residues. CDR1 MDHEN and CDR2 SYDVKM come from the germline V gene. In nucleotides, the CDR3 is TGTGCCAGCAGTTCGCGTTCCTACGAGCAGTACTTC. Amino acid sequence: CASSSRSYEQYF. The variable domain in full, completed from reference TRBV28 and TRBJ2-7, reads DVKVTQSSRYLVKRTGEKVFLECVQDMDHENMFWYRQDPGLGLRLIYFSYDVKMKEKGDIPEGYSVSREKKERFSLILESASTNQTSMYLCASSSRSYEQYFGPGTRLTVT.

The J gene is TRBJ2-3, the V gene TRBV19, with a possible D match to TRBD2 (5 bases). The V end was cut by 1 base, the J end by 5 bases, with 13 bases between. The CDR3 is made up of 15 amino acids. The germline V gene has CDR1 LNHDA and CDR2 SQIVND (reference sequence). CDR3: CASSIAGNRGDTQYF. In DNA form, the CDR3 reads TGTGCCAGTAGTATAGCGGGCAATCGGGGAGATACGCAGTATTTT.

The chain combines TRBV2 with TRBJ2-7, with no clear D. Trimming cost V 5 bases and J 5 bases, with 4 bases left between them. Germline V gene data show CDR1 as SNHLY and CDR2 as FYNNEI. CDR3 size: 10 residues. The CDR3 spells CASSLNEQYF. CDR3 nucleotides: TGTGCCAGCAGTCTTAACGAGCAGTACTTC.

The chain recombines TRBV6-4 with TRBJ1-2, with D perhaps matching TRBD1 (6 bases). CDR3 length: 13 residues. V lost 6 bases, J lost 4 bases, and 12 bases lay in between. Germline V gives CDR1 MRHNA, CDR2 SNTAGT. CDR3 nucleotide sequence: TGTGCCAGCAGCCCCGAGACAGGCTATGGCTACACCTTC. Protein product: CASSPETGYGYTF.

V and J are TRBV5-1 and TRBJ1-1; D remains ambiguous. The CDR3 has 12 residues. The V end was cut by 0 bases, the J end by 6 bases, with 6 bases between. Germline values: CDR1 SGHRS, CDR2 YFSETQ. CDR3 in DNA: TGCGCCAGCAGCTTGGGCCAGGCTGAAGCTTTCTTT. The encoded protein is CASSLGQAEAFF.

This clone was seen only once. V and J are TRBV6-5 and TRBJ2-3; 11 bases align to TRBD2. Germline trimming cut 6 bases from V and 4 bases from J; bases unmatched to any gene: 3. There are 14 residues in the CDR3. In germline, CDR1 is MNHEY, CDR2 SVGAGI. This CDR3 reads CASSKLAGADTQYF. The CDR3 DNA is TGTGCCAGCAGCAAACTAGCGGGGGCAGATACGCAGTATTTT.

This chain connects TRBV7-9 to TRBJ2-6; 12 positions match TRBD2. CDR3 size: 18 residues. With V trimmed by 0 bases and J by 4 bases, 4 bases remained unmatched. CDR1 SEHNR and CDR2 FQNEAQ come from the germline V gene (reference sequence). This chain's CDR3 is CASSLALAGGPGANVLTF. CDR3 nucleotides: TGTGCCAGCAGCTTAGCGCTAGCGGGGGGGCCGGGGGCCAACGTCCTGACTTTC.

This chain connects TRBV11-2 to TRBJ1-3; perhaps TRBD1 as D (6 bases). This CDR3 is built from 15 residues. Germline assignment: CDR1 SGHAT and CDR2 FQNNGV. V was cut by 8 bases and J by 2 bases, with 16 bases left in between. CDR3 coding DNA: TGTGCCAGCGGTCCACAGGGATTGCCTGGAAACACCATATATTTT. Translated: CASGPQGLPGNTIYF.